Below, 2 T cell receptor beta chains from the same sample are listed, as sequenced in a study of CD8 T cells in Susac syndrome. Random hexamers were used to reverse transcribe an amount of about 0.45 to 1 ug RNA. TCRdb used MiXCR to reprocess the immunoSEQ multiplex PCR reads, holding one entry per CDR3 protein. The sample lists about 150,000 distinct CDR3 sequences, about 95% occurring once. The material sequenced was CD4+ T cells from PBMCs. These receptors all stem from a human donor with Susac syndrome.

V is TRBV27 and J is TRBJ1-5; D ambiguous. With 2 bases removed from V and 4 bases from J, the gap between germline ends came to 9 bases. This CDR3 is 14 amino acids long. The germline V gene has CDR1 MNHEY and CDR2 SMNVEV (reference sequence). The CDR3 sequence is CASSLRGRNQPQHF. Here the CDR3 DNA reads TGTGCCAGCAGTTTACGTGGGAGAAATCAGCCCCAGCATTTT.

V usage is TRBV7-9 and J usage is TRBJ1-2; D gene ambiguous. The V and J ends lost 4 bases and 0 bases respectively, with 12 bases between them. The V gene's germline CDR1 is SEHNR and CDR2 FQNEAQ (reference sequence). CDR3 size: 15 residues. Here the CDR3 DNA reads TGTGCCAGCAGCTGGCTGCTCTCTACTAACTATGGCTACACCTTC. Translated: CASSWLLSTNYGYTF.